This T cell receptor (beta chain) originates from a study of blood T cell repertoires in COVID-19. Original methodology: It was from reference gene primer amplification that nucleated cell counts were estimated. The repertoire was sequenced with immunoSEQ multiplex PCR; TCRdb's copy has only in-frame clones and lacks some. V and J calls and clone size are those listed in that table; D and trimming were worked out from the DNA. Of approximately 290,000 clones in the sample, nearly 90% were seen once. This clone appeared many times. Seattle researchers signed up patients amid active infection and tracked them longitudinally. This CDR3 is built from 12 residues. Germline-derived CDR1 and CDR2 are MNHNY and SVGAGI (reference sequence). V shed 11 bases and J shed 1 base, with 8 bases lying between them.

The sequence derives from a woman aged 30 to 39 with COVID-19, enrolled during active disease. This chain links TRBV6-6 with TRBJ2-2; TRBD2 might be the D (5 bases). The sequencing input was peripheral blood. In nucleotides, the CDR3 is TGTGCCGAGGGAGAGAACACCGGGGAGCTGTTTTTT. Its translation is CAEGENTGELFF.